Here is one T cell receptor beta chain with its context. The run depth of the assay was deep. Sequencing was performed with immunoSEQ multiplex PCR; in TCRdb, only in-frame clones are kept and a portion is missing. The table has about half a million clones, approximately 82% seen once. This sample was included in a study of shared clonotypes between healthy human individuals. Sequencing used PBMCs. The sequence was collected from a woman in her thirties or forties in good health. Some clones in this sample may be carry-over from other donors' samples.

The CDR3 nucleotides are TGTGCCAGCAGCTTAGTTCCAGGGGCCGGGACCGGGGAGCTGTTTTTT. It is translated as CASSLVPGAGTGELFF. The chain couples TRBV7-2 to TRBJ2-2, with D perhaps TRBD1 (6 bases). CDR1 is SGHTA, CDR2 FQGNSA, per germline. V lost 1 base and J 5 bases, leaving 14 bases between the germline ends. The CDR3 is made up of 16 amino acids.